This TCR beta chain stems from a study of blood T cell repertoires in COVID-19. Study overall: Spain, Italy and the United States supplied samples that represented acute and convalescent COVID-19. T cells, B-cell-depleted T cells, or PBMCs supplied cDNA or gDNA.

Source study methods: Amplification with reference gene primers provided the estimates of nucleated cell counts. The repertoire was sequenced with immunoSEQ multiplex PCR; TCRdb's copy has only in-frame clones and lacks some. The D gene and trimming were derived from the DNA, and the V and J assignments and clone size from that table. This sample carries approximately 130,000 clones, roughly three quarters of them seen once, and the ten largest clones take 7.9%. After removal of 5 bases from V and 1 base from J, the junction contained 3 bases not matched to a gene. Germline values: CDR1 SGHVS, CDR2 FQNEAQ. This CDR3 has 16 residues.

Sequenced sample: peripheral blood. This sequence joins TRBV7-8 and TRBJ2-3, with TRBD2 identical over 13 bases. The sequence derives from a human donor in a cohort sampled during active COVID-19. The DNA for the CDR3 is TGTGCCAGCAGCCGAGGGACTAGCGGGGGCACAGATACGCAGTATTTT. It codes for CASSRGTSGGTDTQYF.